Following are 8 T cell receptor beta chains from one sample sequenced in a study of siplizumab effects on memory and regulatory T cells. Clones were sequenced by immunoSEQ multiplex PCR, and TCRdb holds only the in-frame ones, with some missing. This sample has some 88,000 clones, with approximately 90% found just once. The specimen was CD4+ T cells sorted from blood. The receptors were gathered from a human donor in good health.

The V call is TRBV19, the J call TRBJ1-5, with unresolved D. The CDR3 is 15 amino acids. V was cut by 7 bases and J by 2 bases, with 15 bases left in between. Germline V lookup: CDR1 LNHDA, CDR2 SQIVND (reference sequence). The CDR3 sequence is CASMRPGRGNQPQHF. DNA of the CDR3: TGTGCCAGTATGCGACCAGGACGGGGCAATCAGCCCCAGCATTTT. Full variable domain (missing parts from reference TRBV19 and TRBJ1-5): DGGITQSPKYLFRKEGQNVTLSCEQNLNHDAMYWYRQDPGQGLRLIYYSQIVNDFQKGDIAEGYSVSREKKESFPLTVTSAQKNPTAFYLCASMRPGRGNQPQHFGDGTRLSIL.

The chain couples TRBV19 to TRBJ1-5, with TRBD1 as a possible D gene (6 bases). V gave up 6 bases and J gave up 5 bases, with 23 bases separating them. CDR1 LNHDA and CDR2 SQIVND come from the germline V gene (reference sequence). CDR3 length equals 17 residues. In DNA, the CDR3 is TGTGCCAGTAGATCTGGGTCCGGGACAAGTAATCATCAGCCCCAGCATTTT. It encodes CASRSGSGTSNHQPQHF.

The CDR3 DNA follows: TGTGCCAGCAGCGATTTGAGGGAGGGTAACGGCTACACCTTC. It is translated as CASSDLREGNGYTF. The genes are TRBV7-9 and TRBJ1-2; no firm D call. V was shortened by 5 bases and J by 8 bases, with 18 bases between the two germline ends. Germline V CDR1 and CDR2: SEHNR, FQNEAQ (reference sequence). This CDR3 is built from 14 residues.

The rearrangement links TRBV5-1 to TRBJ2-6; no definite D call. The germline V and J ends were trimmed by 2 bases and 0 bases, with 12 bases remaining between them. Germline lookup yields CDR1 SGHRS and CDR2 YFSETQ. The CDR3 is 17 residues long. CDR3 DNA: TGCGCCAGCAGCTTTGAATTCGGACGCTCTGGGGCCAACGTCCTGACTTTC. Protein product: CASSFEFGRSGANVLTF.

The chain combines TRBV6-4 with TRBJ2-1; 7 nucleotides match TRBD2. The CDR3 loop spans 14 amino acids. With 3 bases clipped from V and 10 bases from J, the junction kept 9 bases outside the gene matches. Germline loops: CDR1 MRHNA, CDR2 SNTAGT. CDR3: CASSDIGGRGEQFF. The DNA for the CDR3 is TGTGCCAGCAGTGATATCGGCGGGAGAGGCGAGCAGTTCTTC.

The CDR3: CAWSVTGTNYGYTF. The CDR3 coding sequence is TGTGCCTGGAGTGTTACGGGGACAAACTATGGCTACACCTTC. The rearrangement joins TRBV30 to TRBJ1-2; D is possibly TRBD1 (6 bases). V lost 0 bases to trimming and J lost 2 bases, with 10 bases between them. The CDR3 covers 14 residues. Germline CDR1 and CDR2: GTSNPN and SVGIG (reference sequence).

The rearrangement joins TRBV7-9 to TRBJ2-1; D perhaps matches TRBD2 (5 bases). Trimming pared 4 bases from V and 9 bases from J, leaving 16 bases between. The CDR3 has 14 residues. Per the germline V gene, CDR1 is SEHNR and CDR2 is FQNEAQ (reference sequence). CDR3 sequence: CASSSLISGSEQFF. CDR3 bases: TGTGCCAGCAGCTCCCTAATCTCGGGGTCTGAGCAGTTCTTC.

V and J are TRBV7-8 and TRBJ2-5; D is unclear. V lost 5 bases and J 8 bases, leaving 9 bases between the germline ends. In germline, CDR1 is SGHVS, CDR2 FQNEAQ. The length of the CDR3 is 11 residues. CDR3 sequence: CASSKGPTQYF. As DNA, the CDR3 is TGTGCCAGCAGCAAAGGACCCACCCAGTACTTC.